The 2 T cell receptor beta chains below all came from one sample that was sequenced in a study of immune characterization of retroperitoneal liposarcoma. A single record per CDR3 protein comes from TCRdb applying MiXCR to the PCR reads. The data hold some 9,300 distinct CDR3 sequences, with 37% observed a single time. The sequenced sample was tumor tissue. These receptors came from a female donor with retroperitoneal liposarcoma.

This clonotype was detected a few times. The genes are TRBV27 and TRBJ2-1, with D possibly TRBD2 on 6 matching bases. The closer fit of TRBJ2-5 to the DNA end suggests the J call may be wrong. The CDR3 length is 16 residues. Germline CDR1 is MNHEY and CDR2 is SMNVEV (reference sequence). CDR3 DNA: TGTGCCAGCAGTCACTCCCAGGGACTTGCGAAGGAGACCCAGTACTTC. It is translated as CASSHSQGLAKETQYF.

J is TRBJ2-1 and V is TRBV27; D is ambiguous. The CDR3 covers 17 residues. The germline CDR1 and CDR2 sequences are MNHEY and SMNVEV (reference sequence). The V and J ends lost 5 bases and 7 bases respectively, with 24 bases between them. The CDR3 is CASSATLSSRLRNEQFF. The CDR3 DNA follows: TGTGCCAGCAGTGCTACCCTCAGCTCAAGGTTACGGAATGAGCAGTTCTTC.